The 17 T cell receptor beta chains in this list originate from one sample, sequenced in a study of cytomegalovirus exposure and HLA in healthy donors (dated by TCRdb to 2016 to 2017). Preparation of the library involved the immunoSEQ multiplex PCR assay. For the multiplex PCR, a mixture combining 60 forward primers for TCR Vbeta segments and 13 reverse primers for TCR Jbeta segments was used. TCRdb took over this immuneACCESS table, retaining in-frame rearrangements with V and J assigned. Such tables are incomplete; in checked studies, under half of the missing clones stem from an unresolved V gene, and the remainder is unexplained. The sample data list about 110,000 clones, and approximately 66% of these were observed just once. The ten top clones hold 9.5% to 13% of the sample. Input material: PBMCs. The receptors shown here come from a man in his forties or fifties in good health and CMV-seropositive.

This sequence joins TRBV19 and TRBJ2-3; 15 bases match TRBD2. Germline V gene lookup returns CDR1 LNHDA and CDR2 SQIVND (reference sequence). CDR3 size: 15 residues. V lost 9 bases to trimming and J lost 4 bases; unmatched junction nucleotides: 5. This chain's CDR3 is CASRTSGRGADTQYF. The CDR3 region has the DNA TGTGCCAGCCGGACTAGCGGGAGGGGGGCAGATACGCAGTATTTT.

The rearrangement joins TRBV10-1 to TRBJ1-1; TRBD1 matches at 12 bases. V lost 9 bases and J lost 5; bases outside the gene matches: 16. CDR1 WNHNN and CDR2 SYGVQD come from the germline V gene (reference sequence). There are 17 residues in the CDR3. The CDR3 is CARINRGQGALGTEAFF. Here the CDR3 DNA reads TGCGCCAGGATAAACAGGGGACAGGGGGCGTTGGGAACTGAAGCTTTCTTT.

The gene calls are TRBV15 and TRBJ2-5; 8 bases fit TRBD2. CDR1 is LNHNV and CDR2 is YYDKDF in the germline V gene (reference sequence). After removal of 3 bases from V and 5 bases from J, the junction contained 8 bases not matched to a gene. This CDR3 region has 15 residues. The CDR3 reads CATSRTSGSRETQYF. The CDR3 DNA reads as TGTGCCACCAGCAGGACCAGCGGGAGCCGGGAGACCCAGTACTTC.

Only a few counts were recorded for this clone. This rearrangement joins TRBV4-3 to TRBJ2-3; perhaps TRBD1 as D (6 bases). Germline values: CDR1 LGHNA, CDR2 YSLEER. The CDR3 length is 16 residues. Deletions cut 0 bases from V and 4 bases from J, with 14 bases between. The CDR3 coding sequence is TGCGCCAGCAGCCAAGAGATGGGGGCAGGGCCAGATACGCAGTATTTT. Protein sequence: CASSQEMGAGPDTQYF.

This clone was counted a few times. The CDR3 region has the DNA TGTGCCTGGAGACGGGACAGCCACGGGGAGCAGTACTTC. Translated: CAWRRDSHGEQYF. The chain has TRBV30 and TRBJ2-7, with TRBD1 identical over 7 bases. Germline lookup yields CDR1 GTSNPN and CDR2 SVGIG (reference sequence). The CDR3 is 13 amino acids. The junction had 9 bases not matched to a gene; V was cut back by 3 bases and J by 7 bases. Based on the CDR3 plus reference TRBV30 and TRBJ2-7, the full variable domain is SQTIHQWPATLVQPVGSPLSLECTVEGTSNPNLYWYRQAAGRGLQLLFYSVGIGQISSEVPQNLSASRPQDRQFILSSKKLLLSDSGFYLCAWRRDSHGEQYFGPGTRLTVT.

This chain joins TRBV27 and TRBJ1-5; D might be TRBD1 (6 bases). Germline loops: CDR1 MNHEY, CDR2 SMNVEV (reference sequence). The ends were cut back, 3 bases at V and 3 bases at J, with 9 bases in the middle. CDR3 size: 14 residues. Here the CDR3 DNA reads TGTGCCAGCAGTTTCGGGGGGCCCAATCAGCCCCAGCATTTT. It yields the protein CASSFGGPNQPQHF.

The V call is TRBV27, the J call TRBJ2-7; a weak D match, TRBD1 (6 bases). The CDR3 covers 13 residues. Per the germline V gene, CDR1 is MNHEY and CDR2 is SMNVEV (reference sequence). Trimming removed 5 bases at V and 4 bases at J, with 12 bases between. The DNA of the CDR3 is TGTGCCAGCAGTCATGGGACAAGATACGAGCAGTACTTC. Its protein is CASSHGTRYEQYF.

Concerning this clone: Mismatch with germline at one junction end may stem from a read error. The rearrangement links TRBV30 to TRBJ1-1; D call uncertain. The CDR3 is 13 residues long. The germline V gene encodes CDR1 GTSNPN and CDR2 SVGIG (reference sequence). CDR3 sequence: CAWKGHMRTEAFF. CDR3 bases: TGTGCCTGGAAGGGCCACATGAGGACTGAAGCCTTCTTT.

In its sample, this clone was seen once. The chain recombines TRBV27 with TRBJ1-3; 8 positions match TRBD1. Trimming at V came to 2 bases and at J to 5 bases, leaving 5 bases not matched to a gene. CDR1 is MNHEY and CDR2 is SMNVEV in the germline V gene (reference sequence). This CDR3 is built from 15 residues. The CDR3 region has the DNA TGTGCCAGCAGTTTAAGTGGGACAGGTCGAAACACCATATATTTT. Its translation: CASSLSGTGRNTIYF.

Notes on this clone: The sample has other DNA sequences that encode this CDR3 too. This rearrangement joins TRBV6-5 to TRBJ2-7; 10 nucleotides match TRBD2. CDR1 MNHEY and CDR2 SVGAGI come from the germline V gene. CDR3 size: 15 residues. With 2 bases clipped from V and 3 bases from J, the junction kept 4 bases outside the gene matches. The CDR3 DNA reads TGTGCCAGCAGTTACAGCCCTAGCGGGAGCTACGAGCAGTACTTC. Encoded protein: CASSYSPSGSYEQYF.

The table lists this clone with many counts. The gene calls are TRBV10-2 and TRBJ2-1, with TRBD2 matching 11 bases. V shed 3 bases and J 5 bases; nucleotides not matched to a gene: 6. Germline V lookup: CDR1 WSHSY, CDR2 SAAADI. The CDR3 totals 16 residues. CDR3 residues: CASSDRSGRGNNEQFF. CDR3 nucleotides: TGCGCCAGCAGTGACCGTAGCGGGAGGGGTAACAATGAGCAGTTCTTC.

CDR3 coding DNA: TGTGCCACCAGCAAGGAGGGTTTCGGAAAACTGTTTTTT. Translating gives CATSKEGFGKLFF. The chain is built from TRBV15 and TRBJ1-4; no clear D gene. Germline assignment: CDR1 LNHNV and CDR2 YYDKDF (reference sequence). V lost 4 bases and J lost 10, with 13 bases in between. The CDR3 loop spans 13 amino acids.

This clone occurred once. J is TRBJ2-3 and V is TRBV5-6, with 10 bases that match TRBD2. V lost 3 bases and J lost 2; bases outside the gene matches: 6. The CDR3 runs 16 residues. Per germline, CDR1 SGHDT and CDR2 YYEEEE. CDR3 amino acids: CASSYWTSGFTDTQYF. The CDR3 bases are TGTGCCAGCAGCTACTGGACTAGCGGTTTCACAGATACGCAGTATTTT.

This chain joins TRBV6-6 and TRBJ2-2; TRBD1 agrees at 12 bases. The CDR3 is made up of 16 amino acids. CDR1 and CDR2 from the germline V gene are MNHNY and SVGAGI (reference sequence). After removal of 4 bases from V and 4 bases from J, the junction contained 4 bases not matched to a gene. The CDR3 here is CASSWGQGAGTGELFF. For the CDR3, the DNA is TGTGCCAGCAGTTGGGGACAGGGGGCAGGCACCGGGGAGCTGTTTTTT.

The DNA for the CDR3 is TGTGCCAGCAGTTACCCCCGGACAGGGGGCTATGGCTACACCTTC. This codes for CASSYPRTGGYGYTF. The rearrangement links TRBV6-5 to TRBJ1-2; 10 bases line up with TRBD1. The CDR3 loop spans 15 amino acids. CDR1 MNHEY and CDR2 SVGAGI come from the germline V gene. With V trimmed by 2 bases and J by 4 bases, 4 bases remained unmatched.

The chain has TRBV9 and TRBJ2-1; 10 bases map to TRBD2. The CDR3 has 17 amino acids. V shed 1 base and J 2 bases; nucleotides not matched to a gene: 6. Germline V gene lookup returns CDR1 SGDLS and CDR2 YYNGEE. This chain's CDR3 is CASSVTGLAEAYNEQFF. CDR3 sequence (DNA): TGTGCCAGCAGCGTAACAGGACTAGCGGAGGCCTACAATGAGCAGTTCTTC.

CDR3 DNA: TGCGCCAGCAGCCTAAGACTAGTAGAGGTATCAGTGGCCTACAATGAGCAGTTCTTC. Amino acid sequence: CASSLRLVEVSVAYNEQFF. The gene calls are TRBV5-1 and TRBJ2-1; D possibly corresponds to TRBD2 (6 bases). V lost 4 bases and J 2 bases, leaving 25 bases between the germline ends. Germline CDR1 and CDR2: SGHRS and YFSETQ. The CDR3 runs to 19 residues.